This T cell receptor (beta chain) was captured in a study of blood T cell repertoires in COVID-19. The overall study: Some COVID-19 samples were acute and others convalescent; all came from the United States, Italy and Spain.

This CDR3 is built from 12 residues. V was shortened by 4 bases and J by 1 base, with 5 bases between the two germline ends. Germline V lookup: CDR1 MNHEY, CDR2 SVGAGI. Seattle patients were enrolled during active infection and followed longitudinally. How the authors handled the data: Cell counts per sample came from amplifying reference gene primers. The assay was immunoSEQ multiplex PCR, and TCRdb's table has in-frame clones only and misses some. The V and J calls and clone size are taken from that table; D and trimming were inferred from the DNA. The sample records about 300,000 clones, just under 90% being singletons. As concerns this clone: In the same sample, other DNA sequences code for this CDR3.

Sequenced: peripheral blood. The V gene is TRBV6-5, the J gene TRBJ2-7, with D possibly TRBD2 on 5 matching bases. The sequence was obtained from a woman between 45 and 65 years old with COVID-19, enrolled during active disease. Here the CDR3 reads CASSSGSYEQYF. The CDR3 nucleotides are TGTGCCAGCAGTTCGGGGTCCTACGAGCAGTACTTC.